The rows below give T cell receptor beta chains drawn from one sample of a study of shared clonotypes between healthy human individuals. Clones were read by immunoSEQ multiplex PCR, and TCRdb kept only the in-frame ones, dropping some. The sample includes around 1.6 million clones, 95% to 99% of them seen just once. Sequenced input: naive CD4+ T cells sorted from blood. These receptors were obtained from a man aged 30-40 years in good health. CDR3s include the opening cysteine and the closing phenylalanine or tryptophan. A D gene is named only where the DNA matches it firmly. Clone size is not always given. Where it is, it says once, few, many or a class for expanded clones.

v_gene,j_gene,abundance,d_gene,CDR3nt,CDR3aa
TRBV11-2,TRBJ2-2,.,TRBD1,TGTGCCAGCAGCCGGGACAGGGCGAACACCGGGGAGCTGTTTTTT,CASSRDRANTGELFF
TRBV6-6,TRBJ2-7,.,.,TGTGCCAGCAGTTTTACTAGGAGCTCCTACGAGCAGTACTTC,CASSFTRSSYEQYF
TRBV27,TRBJ2-3,.,TRBD2,TGTGCCAGCAGTAGAGCGGGAGTGGCAGATACGCAGTATTTT,CASSRAGVADTQYF
TRBV7-6,TRBJ2-7,.,.,TGTGCCAGCAGCTCGGACCGGGTGGGGAACGAGCAGTACTTC,CASSSDRVGNEQYF
TRBV7-2,TRBJ1-1,.,.,TGTGCCAGCAGCTCCCGTCGGGACATAGGGCCCACTGAAGCTTTCTTT,CASSSRRDIGPTEAFF
TRBV19,TRBJ2-7,.,.,TGTGCCAGTAGTCGGGCAGCGTACTCCTACGAGCAGTACTTC,CASSRAAYSYEQYF
TRBV27,TRBJ2-3,.,.,TGTGCCAGCGGCGGACGCCTGTTCACAACAGATACGCAGTATTTT,CASGGRLFTTDTQYF
TRBV5-3,TRBJ2-1,.,.,TGTGCCAGAAGCACCCGGGACTGCAGAAACAATGAGCAGTTCTTC,CARSTRDCRNNEQFF
TRBV18,TRBJ2-4,once,.,TGTGCCAGCTCACCCCTGGGCCCCGGGGCCAAAAACATTCAGTACTTC,CASSPLGPGAKNIQYF
TRBV6-1,TRBJ1-5,.,.,TGTGCCAGCAGTGGAGGTGGGACATTAAATCAGCCCCAGCATTTT,CASSGGGTLNQPQHF
TRBV5-1,TRBJ2-6,.,.,TGCGCCAGCAGCAGTTTTATTGGATCTGGGGCCAACGTCCTGACTTTC,CASSSFIGSGANVLTF
TRBV2,TRBJ2-2,.,.,TGTGCCAGCAGTGAAGCCGTATTCACCGGGGAGCTGTTTTTT,CASSEAVFTGELFF
TRBV19,TRBJ2-2,once,.,TGTGCCAGTAGACACACCGGGGAGCTGTTTTTT,CASRHTGELFF
TRBV18,TRBJ2-2,.,.,TGTGCCAGCTCACCCCCAGTAACAGGCCTCGTCGGCACCGGGGAGCTGTTTTTT,CASSPPVTGLVGTGELFF
TRBV9,TRBJ2-2,once,.,TGTGCCAGCAGCGTAGCTAGTGGGGGGACGAGGCTTGGGGAGCTGTTTTTT,CASSVASGGTRLGELFF
TRBV11-2,TRBJ2-7,.,.,TGTGCCAGCAGCCAGCGGGTTCGGGATACCGACGAGCAGTACTTC,CASSQRVRDTDEQYF
TRBV18,TRBJ2-3,.,.,TGTGCCAGCTCACCAACCGGGAGTTGGACAGATACGCAGTATTTT,CASSPTGSWTDTQYF
TRBV18,TRBJ1-1,.,.,TGTGCCAGCTCACCGAAACAGGGACTTATGAACACTGAAGCTTTCTTT,CASSPKQGLMNTEAFF
TRBV7-2,TRBJ1-2,.,TRBD1,TGTGCCAGCACCTTGACAATGACAGGGAGTGGCTACACCTTC,CASTLTMTGSGYTF
TRBV30,TRBJ2-5,.,.,TGTGCCTGGAGTCGGGTGGGGCAAGAGACCCAGTACTTC,CAWSRVGQETQYF
TRBV5-1,TRBJ1-1,.,.,TGCGCCAGCAGCCCGTCAGGGGAAAAGAACACTGAAGCTTTCTTT,CASSPSGEKNTEAFF
TRBV27,TRBJ1-1,.,.,TGTGCCAGCAGTTTATCAGGGACAATGAACACTGAAGCTTTCTTT,CASSLSGTMNTEAFF
TRBV19,TRBJ2-5,.,.,TGTGCCAGTAGTGTCCAAGAGACCCAGTACTTC,CASSVQETQYF
TRBV19,TRBJ2-2,once,.,TGTGCCAGTAGTCTTAGACTAGCCGGGGAGCTGTTTTTT,CASSLRLAGELFF
TRBV18,TRBJ2-1,.,.,TGTGCCAGCTCACCACTCGCCCAAGGTATGGATGAGCAGTTCTTC,CASSPLAQGMDEQFF
TRBV9,TRBJ1-1,.,.,TGTGCCAGCAGGGGGGCCCTAGATAACACTGAAGCTTTCTTT,CASRGALDNTEAFF
TRBV2,TRBJ1-5,.,TRBD1,TGTGCCAGCAGTGAAGGGACAGGGGGGTATAGCAATCAGCCCCAGCATTTT,CASSEGTGGYSNQPQHF
TRBV5-4,TRBJ2-7,.,TRBD2,TGTGCCAGCAGCCTGGGTAGGACTAGCGGGAGTGGCGAGCAGTACTTC,CASSLGRTSGSGEQYF
TRBV4-2,TRBJ2-7,.,TRBD2,TGTGCCAGCAGCCTAAGCGGTTTACGGGGGGACTCCTACGAGCAGTACTTC,CASSLSGLRGDSYEQYF
TRBV9,TRBJ1-2,.,.,TGTGCCAGCAGCGTAGCTACGTCAAACTATGGCTACACCTTC,CASSVATSNYGYTF
TRBV5-1,TRBJ2-5,.,.,TGCGCCAGCAGCTCCGAGACAGGGTCGGGAGGGACCCAGTACTTC,CASSSETGSGGTQYF
TRBV6-1,TRBJ1-1,.,TRBD1,TGTGCCAGTCGGACAGGGCTGAACACTGAAGCTTTCTTT,CASRTGLNTEAFF
TRBV29-1,TRBJ2-1,.,TRBD2,TGCAGCGCAACCTGGGGTCTAGCGGGAGGGGATGGTGAGCAGTTCTTC,CSATWGLAGGDGEQFF
TRBV5-1,TRBJ2-5,.,TRBD1,TGCGCCAGCAAAGGGGACAGGTTTTCATCCAAGGCCAAAGAGACCCAGTACTTC,CASKGDRFSSKAKETQYF
TRBV6-6,TRBJ2-7,.,.,TGTGCCAGCAGTTACGATCCGGGCGGCTCCTACGAGCAGTACTTC,CASSYDPGGSYEQYF
TRBV5-6,TRBJ1-5,once,TRBD1,TGTGCCAGCAGCTTCTACGCGGGACAGGCTTCCAATCAGCCCCAGCATTTT,CASSFYAGQASNQPQHF
TRBV11-3,TRBJ2-7,.,.,TGTGCCAGCAGCCGAGGGGGGTTCTCCTACGAGCAGTACTTC,CASSRGGFSYEQYF
TRBV9,TRBJ2-2,.,TRBD2,TGTGCCAGCAGCGGCCGACTAGCGGTCACCGGGGAGCTGTTTTTT,CASSGRLAVTGELFF
TRBV5-4,TRBJ1-3,.,.,TGTGCCAGCAGCTTGTTCCGATCTGGAAACACCATATATTTT,CASSLFRSGNTIYF
TRBV5-1,TRBJ2-7,.,.,TGCGCCAGCAGCTTGGTAGTCCACGAGCAGTACTTC,CASSLVVHEQYF
TRBV27,TRBJ2-3,.,.,TGTGCCAGCAGTTGGGCAGATACGCAGTATTTT,CASSWADTQYF
TRBV11-3,TRBJ2-2,.,.,TGTGCCAGCAGAGGAGCCGCGAACACCGGGGAGCTGTTTTTT,CASRGAANTGELFF
TRBV7-9,TRBJ1-5,few,TRBD1,TGTGCCAGCAGCTACGGGGGACAGTATAGCAATCAGCCCCAGCATTTT,CASSYGGQYSNQPQHF
TRBV7-9,TRBJ2-2,.,.,TGTGCCAGCAGCTTAGGGGAATCGGGCACCGGGGAGCTGTTTTTT,CASSLGESGTGELFF
TRBV2,TRBJ1-4,.,.,TGTGCCAGCAAATACGGTCTCGAGATTTGGGAAAAACTGTTTTTT,CASKYGLEIWEKLFF
TRBV5-4,TRBJ2-5,.,.,TGTGCCAGCAGCGGCCGGGAAGGGCAGGGCACCGAGACCCAGTACTTC,CASSGREGQGTETQYF
TRBV6-9,TRBJ2-1,.,TRBD1,TGTGCCAGCAGTAACAAGGACAGGGGGCACGCCGGCAACAATGAGCAGTTCTTC,CASSNKDRGHAGNNEQFF
TRBV10-2,TRBJ1-5,.,.,TGCGCCAGCAGTGATACTCGAAAGGGGCCCCAGCATTTT,CASSDTRKGPQHF
TRBV4-2,TRBJ2-1,.,TRBD2,TGTGCCAGCAGCCAAGCGGGACTAGCGGGAGGGGAGCAGTTCTTC,CASSQAGLAGGEQFF
TRBV7-7,TRBJ2-4,.,.,TGTGCTAGCAGCTCGGGGCAGGGCCCTCAGTACTTC,CASSSGQGPQYF
TRBV10-3,TRBJ2-7,.,.,TGTGCCATCAGTGAGATAGCGTTCAGCTCCTACGAGCAGTACTTC,CAISEIAFSSYEQYF
TRBV7-8,TRBJ2-7,.,.,TGTGCCAGCAGCTTACAACCTCTCCTCTACGAGCAGTACTTC,CASSLQPLLYEQYF
TRBV18,TRBJ2-1,.,.,TGTGCCAGCTCACCCACTGACAAGTACAATGAGCAGTTCTTC,CASSPTDKYNEQFF